This TCR beta chain was profiled in a study of blood T cells in healthy people across ages. Alongside a J-beta primer mix, a sample-barcoded 5' primer served in a second PCR lasting about 7 to 12 cycles. TCRdb processed the 5' RACE reads anew with MiXCR; each CDR3 protein has one entry. The profile shows under 2 million distinct CDR3 sequences, roughly a third of them singletons. V was clipped by 8 bases and J by 7 bases, with 21 bases between them. This CDR3 has 14 residues. Germline V CDR1 and CDR2: MGHRA, YSYEKL. This sequence was found in a woman under 40 in good health. The sequencing input was blood. The chain employs TRBV4-1 and TRBJ2-7, with D possibly TRBD2 on 5 matching bases. CDR3 sequence: CASGYEFPPGEQYF. DNA of the CDR3: TGCGCCAGCGGCTACGAGTTTCCCCCGGGGGAGCAGTACTTC.